The text below deals with one T cell receptor beta chain. The record originates from a study of control samples from healthy donors and cancer patients. Data came from immunoSEQ multiplex PCR; TCRdb stores just in-frame clones and leaves some out. The table shows 45,000 or so clones, with more than 85% occurring only once. J lost 6 bases, V lost 2 bases, and 7 bases had no gene match. Per germline, CDR1 SGHRS and CDR2 YFSETQ. The CDR3 spans 15 residues. This sequence originates from a woman aged 40 to 50 with head and neck cancer. The chain employs TRBV5-1 and TRBJ2-1, with 8 bases aligning to TRBD2. The sample taken for sequencing was PBMCs. The CDR3 loop reads CASSLASGSPNEQFF. The CDR3 nucleotides read TGCGCCAGCAGCTTAGCTAGCGGGTCTCCCAATGAGCAGTTCTTC.